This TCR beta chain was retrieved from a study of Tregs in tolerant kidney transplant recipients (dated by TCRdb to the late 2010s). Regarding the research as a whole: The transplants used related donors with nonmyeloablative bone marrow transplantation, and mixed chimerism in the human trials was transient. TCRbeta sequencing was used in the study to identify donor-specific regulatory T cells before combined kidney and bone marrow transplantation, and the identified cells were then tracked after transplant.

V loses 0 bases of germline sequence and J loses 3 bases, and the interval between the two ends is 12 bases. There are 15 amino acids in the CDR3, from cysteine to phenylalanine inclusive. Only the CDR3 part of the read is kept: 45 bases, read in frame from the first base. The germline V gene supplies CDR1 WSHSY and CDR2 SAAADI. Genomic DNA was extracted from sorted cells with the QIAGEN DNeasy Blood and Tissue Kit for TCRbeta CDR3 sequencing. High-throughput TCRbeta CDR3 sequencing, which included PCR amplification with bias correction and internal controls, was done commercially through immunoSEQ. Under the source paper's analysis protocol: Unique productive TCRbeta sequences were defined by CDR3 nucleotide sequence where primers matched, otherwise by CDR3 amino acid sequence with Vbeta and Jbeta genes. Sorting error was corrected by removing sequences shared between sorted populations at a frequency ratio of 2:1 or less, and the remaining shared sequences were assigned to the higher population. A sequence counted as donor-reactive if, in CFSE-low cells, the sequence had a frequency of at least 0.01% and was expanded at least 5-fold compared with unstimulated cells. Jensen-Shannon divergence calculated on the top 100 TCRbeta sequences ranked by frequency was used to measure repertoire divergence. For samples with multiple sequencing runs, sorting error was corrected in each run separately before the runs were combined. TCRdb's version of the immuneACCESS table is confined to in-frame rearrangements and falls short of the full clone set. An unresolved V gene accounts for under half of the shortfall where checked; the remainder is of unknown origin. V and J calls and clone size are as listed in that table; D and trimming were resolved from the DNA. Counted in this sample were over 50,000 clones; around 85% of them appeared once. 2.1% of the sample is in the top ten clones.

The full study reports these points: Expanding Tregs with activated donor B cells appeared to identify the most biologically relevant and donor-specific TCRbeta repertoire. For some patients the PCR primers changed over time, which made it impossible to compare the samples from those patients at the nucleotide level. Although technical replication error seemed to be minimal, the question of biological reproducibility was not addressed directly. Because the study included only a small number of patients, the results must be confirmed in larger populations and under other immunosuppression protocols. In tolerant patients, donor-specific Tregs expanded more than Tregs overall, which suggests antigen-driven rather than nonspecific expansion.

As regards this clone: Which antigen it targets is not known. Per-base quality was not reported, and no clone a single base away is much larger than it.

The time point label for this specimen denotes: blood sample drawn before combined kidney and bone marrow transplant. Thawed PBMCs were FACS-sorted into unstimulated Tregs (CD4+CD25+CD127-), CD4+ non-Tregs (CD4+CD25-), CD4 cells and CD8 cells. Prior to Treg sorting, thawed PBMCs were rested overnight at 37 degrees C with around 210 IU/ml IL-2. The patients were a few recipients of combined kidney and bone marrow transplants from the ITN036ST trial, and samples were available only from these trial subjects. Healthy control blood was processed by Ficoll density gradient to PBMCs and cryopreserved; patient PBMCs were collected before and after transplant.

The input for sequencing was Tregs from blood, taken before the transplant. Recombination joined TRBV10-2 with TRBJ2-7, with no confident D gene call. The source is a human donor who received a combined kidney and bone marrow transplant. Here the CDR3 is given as CASSESGIGFYEQYF. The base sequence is TGCGCCAGCAGTGAGTCGGGGATCGGTTTCTACGAGCAGTACTTC.